The sequence of this T cell receptor beta chain was determined in a study of spatial heterogeneity in lung cancer (dated 2019 in TCRdb). Regarding the study in general: More beta-chain than alpha-chain transcripts were consistently detected, likely reflecting higher beta-chain transcript abundance. In the raw uncorrected reads, each unique combination of TCR and UMI appeared more than ten times on average. In non-small cell lung cancer, the study quantitatively compared TCR alpha and beta repertoires across several tumor regions, matched nontumor lung, and blood. Nonsynonymous mutation counts, determined by whole-exome sequencing of tumor tissue, were related to features of the TCR repertoire. Both alpha and beta chains were TCR-sequenced in 220 or so tumor regions, under 70 matched nontumor lung samples and 45 to 60 PBMC samples obtained at surgery. Overall results and qualifications from the work: Ubiquitous expanded tumor TCRs showed up in blood more often at tumor resection than at routine follow-up. Additional single-cell paired TCR alpha and beta sequencing was considered necessary to confirm, at a functional level, the hypothesis that regional TCRs recognize regional mutations.

Libraries came from 5' RACE. Instrument used: NextSeq 500. To allow correction of PCR and sequencing errors, the TCR library protocol tagged every TCR cDNA molecule with a unique molecular identifier. The authors' pipeline ran thus. TCR identification, UMI-based error correction and CDR3 extraction were performed with Decombinator tools. Expanded TCRs were defined as those above a frequency of 2 per 1,000, corresponding to the top 1% of the tumor frequency distribution. Renyi diversity was computed with the R vegan package after each repertoire had been subsampled 100 times to 5,000 TCRs. CDR3 similarity networks were built from amino acid triplet string-kernel similarity, connecting CDR3s with pairwise similarity above 0.82. TCRdb reprocessed the public reads (quality trimming at Q25 with fastp, clone calling with MiXCR) and kept in-frame beta chains. Every CDR3 protein is listed once, alongside the most common genes and DNA of its rows. TCRdb's processing, not the authors' own work, is the source of the V and J calls. In all, the sample holds about 22,000 distinct CDR3 sequences, and about 5% of those were seen once. Together, the top ten hold over 30% of the sample.

In its sample, this clonotype was seen many times. The target of this receptor is not known. Qualities for individual bases were not recorded, and no much larger clone is one base off. The CDR3 covers 14 residues, taking in both the cysteine and the phenylalanine. Just CDR3 DNA is preserved here, 42 bases in frame from base 1. The germline V gene specifies MDHEN as CDR1 and SYDVKM as CDR2. The junction carries 13 bases between V and J, which are trimmed by 6 bases and 4 bases respectively. The sample's time point label, in plain terms: sample taken at primary tumor resection. For TCR sequencing, whole RNA was extracted from tumor and nontumor lung tissue, or from cryopreserved PBMC samples, and no cell sorting was done. The donors were around 69 patients from the lung TRACERx cohort who had early-stage, untreated non-small cell lung cancer. Only patients with enough RNA available from two or more tumor regions were chosen for TCR sequencing.

The chain is encoded by TRBV28 joined to TRBJ2-1; confidence is insufficient to name the D gene. The sequence was collected from a male donor with early-stage non-small cell lung cancer. The sequencing here drew on PBMCs, taken at surgery. The DNA sequence is as follows: TGTGCCAGCAGCCCGTTAGGTCCGTACAATGAGCAGTTCTTC. The encoded protein is CASSPLGPYNEQFF.